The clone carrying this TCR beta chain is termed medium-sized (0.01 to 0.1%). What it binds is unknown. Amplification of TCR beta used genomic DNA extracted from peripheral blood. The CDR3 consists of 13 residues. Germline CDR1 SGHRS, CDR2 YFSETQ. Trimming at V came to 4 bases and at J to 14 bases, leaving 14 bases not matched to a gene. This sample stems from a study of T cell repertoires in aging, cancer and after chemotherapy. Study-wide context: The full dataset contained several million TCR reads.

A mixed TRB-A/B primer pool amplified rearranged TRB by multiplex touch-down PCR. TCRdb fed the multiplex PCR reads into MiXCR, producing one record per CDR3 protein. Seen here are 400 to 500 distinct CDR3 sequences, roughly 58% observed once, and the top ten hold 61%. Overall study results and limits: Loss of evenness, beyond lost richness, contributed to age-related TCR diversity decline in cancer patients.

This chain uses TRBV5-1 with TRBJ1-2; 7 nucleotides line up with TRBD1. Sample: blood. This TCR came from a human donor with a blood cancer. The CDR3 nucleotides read TGCGCCAGCAGCCCCCGGGACAGCGTCGAACGGACCTTC. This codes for CASSPRDSVERTF. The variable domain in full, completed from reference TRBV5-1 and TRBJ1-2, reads KAGVTQTPRYLIKTRGQQVTLSCSPISGHRSVSWYQQTPGQGLQFLFEYFSETQRNKGNFPGRFSGRQFSNSRSEMNVSTLELGDSALYLCASSPRDSVERTFGSGTRLTVV.